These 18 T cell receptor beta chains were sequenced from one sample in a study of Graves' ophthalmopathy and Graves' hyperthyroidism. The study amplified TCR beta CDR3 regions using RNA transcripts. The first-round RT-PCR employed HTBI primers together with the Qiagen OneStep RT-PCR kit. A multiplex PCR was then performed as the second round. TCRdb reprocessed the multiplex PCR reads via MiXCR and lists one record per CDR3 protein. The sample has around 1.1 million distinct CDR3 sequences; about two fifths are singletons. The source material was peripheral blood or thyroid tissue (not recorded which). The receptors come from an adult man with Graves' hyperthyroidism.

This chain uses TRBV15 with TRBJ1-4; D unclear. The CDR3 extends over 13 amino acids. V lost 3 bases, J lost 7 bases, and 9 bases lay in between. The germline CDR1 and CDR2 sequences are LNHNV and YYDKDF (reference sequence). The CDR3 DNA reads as TGTGCCACCAGCAGGAGGAGAGGTGAAAAACTGTTTTTT. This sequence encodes CATSRRRGEKLFF.

For the CDR3, the DNA is TGTGCCAGCTCGAACACAGGGGATTCGGAGCAGTACTTC. Its translation: CASSNTGDSEQYF. The V and J genes are TRBV18 and TRBJ2-7; 7 nucleotides align to TRBD1. V was pared by 6 bases and J by 7 bases, with 9 bases of the junction left unmatched. The CDR3 is 13 amino acids. Germline-derived CDR1 and CDR2 are KGHSH and LQKENI.

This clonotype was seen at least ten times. The CDR3 sequence is CASSQSWVSIRETQYF. The CDR3 nucleotides are TGTGCCAGCAGCCAAAGCTGGGTTTCTATCCGAGAGACCCAGTACTTC. The V call is TRBV14, the J call TRBJ2-5, with D hard to call. The CDR3 has 16 residues. The germline gives CDR1 SGHDN, CDR2 FVKESK. The germline V and J ends were trimmed by 2 bases and 4 bases, with 17 bases remaining between them.

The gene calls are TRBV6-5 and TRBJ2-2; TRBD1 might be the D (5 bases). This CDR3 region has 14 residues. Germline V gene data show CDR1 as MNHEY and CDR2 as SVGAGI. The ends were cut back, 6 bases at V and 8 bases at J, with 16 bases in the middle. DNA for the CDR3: TGTGCCAGCAGCTACCGACAGTCCGGGGGGGAGCTGTTTTTT. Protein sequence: CASSYRQSGGELFF.

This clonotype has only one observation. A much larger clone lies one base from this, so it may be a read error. As DNA, the CDR3 is TGCGCCAACAAGGATGCTGGTAGGGAGGATGAAAAACTGTTTTTT. Protein sequence: CANKDAGREDEKLFF. V and J are TRBV5-1 and TRBJ1-4, with D hard to call. Per germline, CDR1 SGHRS and CDR2 YFSETQ. The V end was cut by 9 bases, the J end by 6 bases, with 21 bases between. The CDR3 loop spans 15 amino acids.

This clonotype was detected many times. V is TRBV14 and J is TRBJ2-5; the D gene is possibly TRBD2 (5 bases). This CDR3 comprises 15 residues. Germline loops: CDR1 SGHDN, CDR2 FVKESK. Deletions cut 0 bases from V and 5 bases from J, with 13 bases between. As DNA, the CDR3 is TGTGCCAGCAGCCAAGATCCCAATCCGGGGGAGACCCAGTACTTC. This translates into CASSQDPNPGETQYF.

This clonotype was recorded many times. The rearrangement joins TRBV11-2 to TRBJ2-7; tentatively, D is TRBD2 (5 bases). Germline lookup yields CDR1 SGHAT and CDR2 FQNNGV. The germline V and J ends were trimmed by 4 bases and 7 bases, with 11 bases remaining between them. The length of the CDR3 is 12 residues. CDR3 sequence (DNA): TGTGCCAGCAGCTACGGGGTCCGAGAGCAGTACTTC. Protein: CASSYGVREQYF.

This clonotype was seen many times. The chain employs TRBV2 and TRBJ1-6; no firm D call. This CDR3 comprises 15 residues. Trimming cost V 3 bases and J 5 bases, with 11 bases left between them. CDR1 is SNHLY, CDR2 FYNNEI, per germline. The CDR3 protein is CASSEEKGNNSPLHF. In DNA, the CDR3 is TGTGCCAGCAGTGAGGAAAAGGGAAATAATTCACCCCTCCACTTT.

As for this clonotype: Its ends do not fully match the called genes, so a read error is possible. The chain's CDR3 is CASSFTQGEVGNQPQHF. In DNA, the CDR3 is TGTGCCAGCAGTTTTACACAGGGGGAGGTTGGCAATCAGCCCCAGCATTTT. V is TRBV10-3 and J is TRBJ1-5, with TRBD1 matching 8 bases. There are 17 residues in the CDR3. Looked up from germline, CDR1 is ENHRY and CDR2 is SYGVKD.

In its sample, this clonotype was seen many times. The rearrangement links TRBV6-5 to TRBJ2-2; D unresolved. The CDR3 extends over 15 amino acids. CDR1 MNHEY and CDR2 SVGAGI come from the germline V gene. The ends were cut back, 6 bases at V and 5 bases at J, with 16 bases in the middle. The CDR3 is CASRLSAESTGELFF. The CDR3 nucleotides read TGTGCCAGCAGACTAAGCGCAGAATCAACCGGGGAGCTGTTTTTT.

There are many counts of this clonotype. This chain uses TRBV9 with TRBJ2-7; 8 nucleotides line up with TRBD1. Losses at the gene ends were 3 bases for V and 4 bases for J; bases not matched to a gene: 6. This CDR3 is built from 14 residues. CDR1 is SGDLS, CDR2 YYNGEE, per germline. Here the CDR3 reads CASSAGQGPYEQYF. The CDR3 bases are TGTGCCAGCAGCGCCGGACAGGGCCCTTACGAGCAGTACTTC.

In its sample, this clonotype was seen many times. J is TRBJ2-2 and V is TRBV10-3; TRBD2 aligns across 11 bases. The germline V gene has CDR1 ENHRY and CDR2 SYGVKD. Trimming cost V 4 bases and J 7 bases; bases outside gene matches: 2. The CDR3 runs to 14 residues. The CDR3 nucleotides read TGTGCCATCAGTGTAACTAGCGGGAGCGGGGAGCTGTTTTTT. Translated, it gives CAISVTSGSGELFF.

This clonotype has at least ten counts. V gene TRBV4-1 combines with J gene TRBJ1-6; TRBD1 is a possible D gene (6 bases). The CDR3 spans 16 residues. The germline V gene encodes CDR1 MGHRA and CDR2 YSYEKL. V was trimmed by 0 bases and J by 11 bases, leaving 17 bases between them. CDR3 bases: TGCGCCAGCAGCCAAGAGATGGGGCAGGGGATTGCACCCCTCCACTTT. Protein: CASSQEMGQGIAPLHF.

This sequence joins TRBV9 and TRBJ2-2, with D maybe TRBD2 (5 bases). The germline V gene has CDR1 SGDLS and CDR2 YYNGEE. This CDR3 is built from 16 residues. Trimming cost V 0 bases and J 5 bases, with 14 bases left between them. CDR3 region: CASSVGGSKVTGELFF. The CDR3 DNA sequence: TGTGCCAGCAGCGTAGGAGGGAGTAAGGTTACCGGGGAGCTGTTTTTT.

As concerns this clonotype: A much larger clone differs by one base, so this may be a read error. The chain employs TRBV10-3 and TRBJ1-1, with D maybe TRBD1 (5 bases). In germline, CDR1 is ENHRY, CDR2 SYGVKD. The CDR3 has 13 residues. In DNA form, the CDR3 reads TGTGCCAGCAGTCCAAACAGGACCACTGAAGCTTTCTTT. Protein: CASSPNRTTEAFF.

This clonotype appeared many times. This CDR3 is CASSPIGVGNQPQHF. The CDR3 DNA follows: TGTGCCAGCAGTCCGATAGGGGTCGGGAATCAGCCCCAGCATTTT. The V call is TRBV6-5, the J call TRBJ1-5, with D tentatively TRBD1 (5 bases). V shed 5 bases and J shed 4 bases, with 15 bases lying between them. The CDR3 runs to 15 residues. Germline V lookup: CDR1 MNHEY, CDR2 SVGAGI.

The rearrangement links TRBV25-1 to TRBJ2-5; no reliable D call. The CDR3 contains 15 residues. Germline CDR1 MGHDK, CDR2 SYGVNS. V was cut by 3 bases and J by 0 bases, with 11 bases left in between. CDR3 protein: CASSDQKTNQETQYF. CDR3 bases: TGTGCCAGCAGTGATCAAAAGACGAACCAAGAGACCCAGTACTTC.

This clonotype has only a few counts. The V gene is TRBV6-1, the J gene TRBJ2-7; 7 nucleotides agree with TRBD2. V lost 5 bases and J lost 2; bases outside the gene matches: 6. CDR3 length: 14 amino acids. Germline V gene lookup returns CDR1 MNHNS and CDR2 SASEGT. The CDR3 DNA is TGTGCCAGCAGTTACGGGGGGAGGGCCTACGAGCAGTACTTC. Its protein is CASSYGGRAYEQYF.